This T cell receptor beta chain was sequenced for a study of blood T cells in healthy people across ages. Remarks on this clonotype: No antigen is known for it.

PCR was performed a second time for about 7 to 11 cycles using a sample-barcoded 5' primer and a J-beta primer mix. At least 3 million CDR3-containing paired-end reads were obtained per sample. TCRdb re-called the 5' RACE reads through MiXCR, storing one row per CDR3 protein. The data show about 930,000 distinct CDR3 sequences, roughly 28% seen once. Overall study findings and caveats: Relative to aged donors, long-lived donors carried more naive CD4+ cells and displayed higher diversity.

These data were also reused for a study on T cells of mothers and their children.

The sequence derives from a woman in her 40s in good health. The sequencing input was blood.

The CDR3 DNA is TGTGCCAGCAACCCCAGGGGGACCTCTTGGGAGACCCAGTACTTC. Translated: CASNPRGTSWETQYF. The genes are TRBV6-1 and TRBJ2-5; 7 bases map to TRBD1. CDR3 length equals 15 residues. Germline CDR1 reads MNHNS; CDR2 reads SASEGT. V trimming: 7 bases; J trimming: 5 bases; junction bases outside the gene matches: 13.